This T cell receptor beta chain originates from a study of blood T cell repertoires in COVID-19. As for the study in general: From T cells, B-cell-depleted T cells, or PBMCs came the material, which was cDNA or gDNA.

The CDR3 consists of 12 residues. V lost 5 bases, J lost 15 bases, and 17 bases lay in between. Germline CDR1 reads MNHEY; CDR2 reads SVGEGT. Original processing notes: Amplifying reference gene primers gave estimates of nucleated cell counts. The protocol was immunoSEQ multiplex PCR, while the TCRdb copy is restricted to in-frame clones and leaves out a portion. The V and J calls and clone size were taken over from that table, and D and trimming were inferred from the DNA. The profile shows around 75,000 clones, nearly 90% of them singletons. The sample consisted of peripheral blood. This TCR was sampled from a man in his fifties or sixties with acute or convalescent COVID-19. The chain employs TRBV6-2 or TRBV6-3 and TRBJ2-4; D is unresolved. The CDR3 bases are TGTGCCAGCAGTCTCTCAGGCTCACTGGGGTACTTC. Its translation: CASSLSGSLGYF.